This T cell receptor (beta chain) derives from a study of OX40 agonist ivuxolimab in advanced cancers. The overall study: Patients with hepatocellular carcinoma, melanoma, renal cell or head and neck cancer made up the dose-escalation patients.

Profiling relied on immunoSEQ multiplex PCR, and the TCRdb table lists in-frame clones only, not all of them. The sample records 84,000 or so clones, under 95% being singletons. On this clone itself: Its specificity is not known.

The CDR3 sequence is 14 residues long. Trimming removed 4 bases from V and 0 bases from J, with 9 bases in between. Germline V gene sequence: CDR1 SNHLY, CDR2 FYNNEI. General study points: Dose levels from 0.1 to 3.0 mg/kg saw CD4+ and CD8+ blood T cells expand clonally by week 6. Expanded peripheral T-cell antigen specificity went undetermined.

The sequencing here drew on CD4+ or CD8+ T cells sorted from blood, taken in a trial of the OX40 agonist ivuxolimab. The clonotype was recovered from an adult with an advanced solid tumor such as melanoma, head and neck, liver or kidney cancer. The chain recombines TRBV2 with TRBJ1-1; the D is unclear. Written as DNA, the CDR3 is TGTGCCAGCAGTGGGGGTGCCCTGAACACTGAAGCTTTCTTT. Amino acids: CASSGGALNTEAFF.